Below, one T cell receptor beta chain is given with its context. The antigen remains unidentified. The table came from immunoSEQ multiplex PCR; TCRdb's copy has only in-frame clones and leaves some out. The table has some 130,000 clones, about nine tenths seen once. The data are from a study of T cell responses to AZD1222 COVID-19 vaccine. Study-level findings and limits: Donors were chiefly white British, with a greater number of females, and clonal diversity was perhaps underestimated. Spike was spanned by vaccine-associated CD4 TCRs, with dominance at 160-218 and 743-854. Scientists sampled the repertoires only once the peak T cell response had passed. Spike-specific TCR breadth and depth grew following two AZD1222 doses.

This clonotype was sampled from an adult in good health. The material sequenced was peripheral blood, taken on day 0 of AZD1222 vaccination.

The CDR3 coding sequence is TGTGCCACCAGCCAACATTCTAACTATGGCTACACCTTC. This codes for CATSQHSNYGYTF. The J gene is TRBJ1-2, the V gene TRBV24-1; D gene uncertain. Trimming took off 7 bases at V and 0 bases at J, with 8 bases between the two ends. This CDR3 comprises 13 residues. Germline-derived CDR1 and CDR2 are KGHDR and SFDVKD.